One T cell receptor (beta chain) is described in this entry. The antigen is not known. This record belongs to a study of cytomegalovirus exposure and HLA in healthy donors. Amplification used 60 Vbeta primers and 13 Jbeta primers. Assay used: immunoSEQ multiplex PCR; TCRdb lists only in-frame clones, some missing. Counted here are about 120,000 clones, about 81% occurring once; the ten biggest clones make up about 9.1%. This CDR3 has 22 residues. The V gene end was trimmed by 0 bases and the J gene end by 1 base; junction bases not matched to a gene: 23. Germline-derived CDR1 and CDR2 are SGHTA and FQGTGA. Whole-study findings and limits: Available immune exposure information was restricted to CMV serostatus only.

The material sequenced was PBMCs. The rearrangement joins TRBV7-3 to TRBJ2-7; 8 bases align to TRBD2. This clonotype was sampled from a woman aged 45-60 years in good health and CMV-seropositive. The CDR3 here is CASSLTWLGGREGNLVSYEQYF. The CDR3 DNA follows: TGTGCCAGCAGCTTAACATGGTTAGGGGGACGGGAGGGGAACCTAGTGTCCTACGAGCAGTACTTC.